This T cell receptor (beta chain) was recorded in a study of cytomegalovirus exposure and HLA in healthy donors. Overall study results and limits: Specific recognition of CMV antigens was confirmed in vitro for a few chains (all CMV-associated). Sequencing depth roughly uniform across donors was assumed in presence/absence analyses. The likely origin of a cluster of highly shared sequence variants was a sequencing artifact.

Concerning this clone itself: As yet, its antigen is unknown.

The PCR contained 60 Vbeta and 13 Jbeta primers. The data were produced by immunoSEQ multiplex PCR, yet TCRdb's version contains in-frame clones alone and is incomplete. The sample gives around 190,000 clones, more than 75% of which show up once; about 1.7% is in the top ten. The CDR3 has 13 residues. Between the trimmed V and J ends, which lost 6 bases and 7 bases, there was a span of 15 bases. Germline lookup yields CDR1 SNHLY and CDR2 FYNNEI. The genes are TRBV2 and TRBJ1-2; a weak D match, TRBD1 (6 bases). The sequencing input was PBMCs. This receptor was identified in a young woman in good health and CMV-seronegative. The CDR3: CASSEQGISGYTF. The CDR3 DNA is TGTGCCAGCAGCGAACAGGGCATCAGTGGCTACACCTTC.